These 5 T cell receptor beta chains share one sample of origin, sequenced in a study of CD4+ T cells in melanoma. Sequenced by immunoSEQ multiplex PCR; TCRdb stores in-frame clones only, minus some. The table has some 5,800 clones, 55% to 75% seen once; the top ten hold 20% to 25%. Sequences were obtained from cells from a culture (not recorded whether cultured in vitro). All receptors derive from a human donor with melanoma.

This chain uses TRBV11-2 with TRBJ1-3; TRBD1 might be the D (5 bases). The length of the CDR3 is 15 residues. Trimming pared 1 base from V and 0 bases from J, leaving 7 bases between. CDR1 and CDR2 (germline): SGHAT, FQNNGV. This chain's CDR3 is CASSLAGLSGNTIYF. CDR3 DNA: TGTGCCAGCAGCTTAGCGGGGCTCTCTGGAAACACCATATATTTT. Together with reference TRBV11-2 and TRBJ1-3, the CDR3 gives the full variable domain: EAGVAQSPRYKIIEKRQSVAFWCNPISGHATLYWYQQILGQGPKLLIQFQNNGVVDDSQLPKDRFSAERLKGVDSTLKIQPAKLEDSAVYLCASSLAGLSGNTIYFGEGSWLTVV.

By proportion, this clone is medium-sized. The chain recombines TRBV2 with TRBJ1-1; D perhaps matches TRBD1 (5 bases). The CDR3 has 13 amino acids. V lost 4 bases to trimming and J lost 3 bases, with 9 bases between them. In germline, CDR1 is SNHLY, CDR2 FYNNEI. CDR3 loop: CASSADSYTEAFF. The CDR3 nucleotides read TGTGCCAGCAGTGCTGACAGCTACACTGAAGCTTTCTTT.

This chain joins TRBV4-2 and TRBJ2-1; D not certain. The germline gives CDR1 LGHNA, CDR2 YNFKEQ. The CDR3 loop spans 14 amino acids. V was pared by 3 bases and J by 6 bases, with 12 bases between. CDR3 sequence reads: CASSQVSLANEQFF. The CDR3 bases are TGTGCCAGCAGCCAGGTTTCATTGGCCAATGAGCAGTTCTTC.

The V and J genes are TRBV12-3 or TRBV12-4 and TRBJ2-1; D is undetermined. The CDR3 contains 10 residues. Trimming cost V 8 bases and J 7 bases, with 6 bases left between them. DNA for the CDR3: TGTGCCAGCGGTGATAATGAGCAGTTCTTC. Its protein is CASGDNEQFF.

The chain has TRBV9 and TRBJ2-1; the D gene is possibly TRBD1 (7 bases). Per germline, CDR1 SGDLS and CDR2 YYNGEE. V lost 7 bases and J lost 0, with 14 bases in between. The CDR3 contains 15 residues. CDR3 residues: CASCRGDSSYNEQFF. In DNA form, the CDR3 reads TGTGCCAGCTGCAGGGGGGACAGCTCCTACAATGAGCAGTTCTTC.